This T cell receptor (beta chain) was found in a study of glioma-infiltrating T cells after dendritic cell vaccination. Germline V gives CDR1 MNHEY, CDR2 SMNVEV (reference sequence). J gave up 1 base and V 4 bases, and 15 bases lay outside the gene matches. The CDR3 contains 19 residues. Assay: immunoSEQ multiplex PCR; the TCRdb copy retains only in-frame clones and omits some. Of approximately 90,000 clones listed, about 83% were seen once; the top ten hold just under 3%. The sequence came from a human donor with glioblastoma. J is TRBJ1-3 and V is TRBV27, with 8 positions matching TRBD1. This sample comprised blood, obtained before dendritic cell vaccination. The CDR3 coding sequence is TGTGCCAGCAGTTACCAGGAGAATCGGCAGGGGGCATCTGGAAACACCATATATTTT. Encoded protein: CASSYQENRQGASGNTIYF.